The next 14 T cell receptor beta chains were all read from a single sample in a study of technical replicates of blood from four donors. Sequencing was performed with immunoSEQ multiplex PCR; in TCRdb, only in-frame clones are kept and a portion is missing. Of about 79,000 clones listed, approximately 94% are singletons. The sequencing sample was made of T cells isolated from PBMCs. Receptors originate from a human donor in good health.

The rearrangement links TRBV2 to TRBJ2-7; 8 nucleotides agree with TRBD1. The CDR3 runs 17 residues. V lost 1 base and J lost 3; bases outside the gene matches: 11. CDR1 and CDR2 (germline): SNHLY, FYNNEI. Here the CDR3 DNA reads TGTGCCAGCAGTGAAGTATGGCAGGGGGCGGAAAGCTACGAGCAGTACTTC. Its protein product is CASSEVWQGAESYEQYF.

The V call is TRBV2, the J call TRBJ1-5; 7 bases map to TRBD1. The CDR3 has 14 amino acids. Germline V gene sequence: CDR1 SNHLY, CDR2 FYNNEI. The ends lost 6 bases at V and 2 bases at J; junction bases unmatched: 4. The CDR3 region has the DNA TGTGCCAGCAGGGGCACAGGGGGCAATCAGCCCCAGCATTTT. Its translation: CASRGTGGNQPQHF.

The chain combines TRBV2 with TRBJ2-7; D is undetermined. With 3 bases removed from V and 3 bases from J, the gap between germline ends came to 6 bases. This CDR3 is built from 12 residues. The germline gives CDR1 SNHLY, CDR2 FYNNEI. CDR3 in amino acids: CASSDYGYEQYF. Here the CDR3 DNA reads TGTGCCAGCAGTGATTACGGCTACGAGCAGTACTTC. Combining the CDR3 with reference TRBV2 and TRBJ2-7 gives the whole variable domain EPEVTQTPSHQVTQMGQEVILRCVPISNHLYFYWYRQILGQKVEFLVSFYNNEISEKSEIFDDQFSVERPDGSNFTLKIRSTKLEDSAMYFCASSDYGYEQYFGPGTRLTVT.

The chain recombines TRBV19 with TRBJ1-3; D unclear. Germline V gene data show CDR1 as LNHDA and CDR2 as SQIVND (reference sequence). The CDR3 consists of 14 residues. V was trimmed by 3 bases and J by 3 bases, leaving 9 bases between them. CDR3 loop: CASSILGDGNTIYF. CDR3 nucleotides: TGTGCCAGTAGTATCTTGGGAGATGGAAACACCATATATTTT.

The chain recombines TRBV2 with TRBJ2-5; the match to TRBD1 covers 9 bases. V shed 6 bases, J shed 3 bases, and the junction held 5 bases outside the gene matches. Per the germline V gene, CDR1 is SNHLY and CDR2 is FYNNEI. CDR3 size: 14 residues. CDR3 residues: CASRQGTGKETQYF. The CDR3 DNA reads TGTGCCAGCAGACAAGGGACAGGGAAAGAGACCCAGTACTTC.

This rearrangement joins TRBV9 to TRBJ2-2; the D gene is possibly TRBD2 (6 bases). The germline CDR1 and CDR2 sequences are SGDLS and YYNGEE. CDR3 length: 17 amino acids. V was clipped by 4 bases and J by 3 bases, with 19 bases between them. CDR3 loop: CASSLTTGTPYTGELFF. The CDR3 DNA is TGTGCCAGCAGCCTCACAACCGGGACTCCCTACACCGGGGAGCTGTTTTTT.

The CDR3 DNA is TGTGCCAGCAGTGTCCAAGGGGTTTCACCCCTCCACTTT. This sequence encodes CASSVQGVSPLHF. The chain joins TRBV6-5 to TRBJ1-6, with D possibly TRBD1 on 5 matching bases. The germline V and J ends were trimmed by 5 bases and 9 bases, with 11 bases remaining between them. This CDR3 has 13 residues. Germline CDR1 and CDR2: MNHEY and SVGAGI.

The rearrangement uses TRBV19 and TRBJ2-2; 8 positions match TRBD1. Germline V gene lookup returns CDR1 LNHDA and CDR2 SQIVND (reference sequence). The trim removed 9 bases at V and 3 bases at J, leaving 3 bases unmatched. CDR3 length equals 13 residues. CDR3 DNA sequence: TGTGCCAGCCGGGACAGGTACACCGGGGAGCTGTTTTTT. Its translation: CASRDRYTGELFF.

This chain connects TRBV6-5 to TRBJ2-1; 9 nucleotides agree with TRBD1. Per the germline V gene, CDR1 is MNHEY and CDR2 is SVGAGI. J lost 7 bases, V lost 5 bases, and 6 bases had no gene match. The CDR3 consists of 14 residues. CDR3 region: CASSPDRGWNEQFF. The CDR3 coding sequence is TGTGCCAGCAGTCCTGACAGGGGGTGGAATGAGCAGTTCTTC.

The CDR3 sequence: CASSLVPGGETQYF. The DNA for the CDR3 is TGCGCCAGCAGCTTGGTCCCGGGAGGGGAGACCCAGTACTTC. The V and J genes are TRBV5-1 and TRBJ2-5; 8 nucleotides match TRBD2. J was trimmed by 5 bases and V by 0 bases; bases with no gene match: 3. Germline-derived CDR1 and CDR2 are SGHRS and YFSETQ. The CDR3 extends over 14 amino acids.

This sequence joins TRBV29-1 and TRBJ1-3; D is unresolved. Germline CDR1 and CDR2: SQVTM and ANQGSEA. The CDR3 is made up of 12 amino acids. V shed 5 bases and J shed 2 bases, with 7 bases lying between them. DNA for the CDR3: TGCAGCGTTCTAAAAACTGGAAACACCATATATTTT. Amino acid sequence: CSVLKTGNTIYF.

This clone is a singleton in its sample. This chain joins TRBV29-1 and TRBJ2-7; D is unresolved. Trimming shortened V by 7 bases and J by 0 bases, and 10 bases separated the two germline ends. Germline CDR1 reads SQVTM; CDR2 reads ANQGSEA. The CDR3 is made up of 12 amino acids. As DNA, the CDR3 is TGCAGCGCCGACATAAGCTCCTACGAGCAGTACTTC. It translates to CSADISSYEQYF.

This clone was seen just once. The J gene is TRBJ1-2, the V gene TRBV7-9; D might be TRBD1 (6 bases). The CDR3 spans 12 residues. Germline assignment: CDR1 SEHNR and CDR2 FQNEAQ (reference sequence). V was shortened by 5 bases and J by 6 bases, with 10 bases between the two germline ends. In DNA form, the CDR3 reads TGTGCCAGCAGCCGAAGGACAGATGGCTACACCTTC. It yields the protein CASSRRTDGYTF.

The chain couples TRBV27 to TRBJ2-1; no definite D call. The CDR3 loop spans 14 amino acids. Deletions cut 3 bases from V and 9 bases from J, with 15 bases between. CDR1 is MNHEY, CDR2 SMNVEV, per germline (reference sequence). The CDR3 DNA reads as TGTGCCAGCAGTTTTTTCCCCCTGCGGTCTGAGCAGTTCTTC. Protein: CASSFFPLRSEQFF.